These 17 T cell receptor beta chains share one sample of origin, sequenced in a study of blood T cell repertoires in COVID-19. Only in-frame clones appear in the TCRdb table, and some are missing; sequencing was by immunoSEQ multiplex PCR. The sample holds approximately 210,000 clones; about 83% are singletons and the top ten take 7% to 10%. Input material: peripheral blood. These TCRs come from a woman aged 50 to 65 with acute or convalescent COVID-19.

The rearrangement uses TRBV6-5 and TRBJ2-5; the D gene is possibly TRBD2 (5 bases). CDR1 is MNHEY and CDR2 is SVGAGI in the germline V gene. The ends were cut back, 6 bases at V and 5 bases at J, with 16 bases in the middle. The CDR3 contains 14 residues. CDR3 amino acids: CASSPRSWRETQYF. DNA for the CDR3: TGTGCCAGCAGCCCACGGAGTTGGAGGGAGACCCAGTACTTC.

In DNA, the CDR3 is TGTGCCAGTAGTATTGGCAGGATGATGGAGACCCAGTACTTC. This codes for CASSIGRMMETQYF. The V call is TRBV19, the J call TRBJ2-5; D not resolved. The ends were cut back, 3 bases at V and 5 bases at J, with 13 bases in the middle. This CDR3 is built from 14 residues. The germline V gene has CDR1 LNHDA and CDR2 SQIVND (reference sequence).

This clone was observed a single time. The V gene is TRBV19, the J gene TRBJ2-6, with D hard to call. The CDR3 has 16 amino acids. With 3 bases removed from V and 0 bases from J, the gap between germline ends came to 9 bases. Germline V lookup: CDR1 LNHDA, CDR2 SQIVND (reference sequence). This chain's CDR3 is CASSINHGSGANVLTF. CDR3 bases: TGTGCCAGTAGTATTAACCACGGCTCTGGGGCCAACGTCCTGACTTTC. Combining the CDR3 with reference TRBV19 and TRBJ2-6 gives the whole variable domain DGGITQSPKYLFRKEGQNVTLSCEQNLNHDAMYWYRQDPGQGLRLIYYSQIVNDFQKGDIAEGYSVSREKKESFPLTVTSAQKNPTAFYLCASSINHGSGANVLTFGAGSRLTVL.

The rearrangement links TRBV15 to TRBJ2-5; 9 nucleotides agree with TRBD2. The CDR3 has 17 amino acids. J gave up 1 base and V 3 bases, and 9 bases lay outside the gene matches. Germline CDR1 is LNHNV and CDR2 is YYDKDF (reference sequence). CDR3 sequence (DNA): TGTGCCACCAGCAGGGGGGGAAGCGGGGGGTCCCAAGAGACCCAGTACTTC. Translated: CATSRGGSGGSQETQYF.

This clone has more than one count but fewer than ten. The rearrangement joins TRBV7-2 to TRBJ2-5; 7 nucleotides agree with TRBD1. CDR3 length equals 14 residues. The V and J ends lost 1 base and 4 bases, in that order; junction bases with no gene match: 3. CDR1 and CDR2 (germline): SGHTA, FQGNSA. In DNA form, the CDR3 reads TGTGCCAGCAGCTTAGGGGGACAGCGAGAGACCCAGTACTTC. Protein product: CASSLGGQRETQYF.

The V call is TRBV7-2, the J call TRBJ1-3; D not resolved. Per the germline V gene, CDR1 is SGHTA and CDR2 is FQGNSA. Deletions cut 5 bases from V and 0 bases from J, with 11 bases between. This CDR3 spans 15 amino acids. CDR3 DNA sequence: TGTGCCAGCAGCCGCAGCGCCTTCTCTGGAAACACCATATATTTT. Its translation: CASSRSAFSGNTIYF.

The V call is TRBV21-1, the J call TRBJ1-1; TRBD1 is the table's D call and was not checked against the DNA. TRBV21-1 is reported as a pseudogene. The CDR3 loop spans 15 amino acids. The CDR3 DNA reads as TGTGCCAGCAGCTTTCAGGGGTGCTTGAACACTGAAGCTTTCTTT. It is translated as CASSFQGCLNTEAFF.

CDR3 amino acids: CATGEGDGEQYF. The CDR3 DNA sequence: TGCGCCACTGGGGAGGGGGACGGCGAGCAGTACTTC. This chain uses TRBV4-1 with TRBJ2-7; D is possibly TRBD2 (7 bases). CDR3 length equals 12 residues. Germline V gene data show CDR1 as MGHRA and CDR2 as YSYEKL. V dropped 10 bases and J dropped 6 bases, with 16 bases sitting between them.

This clone was seen just once. This chain joins TRBV5-1 and TRBJ2-4; 12 bases align to TRBD2. Germline CDR1 SGHRS, CDR2 YFSETQ. The junction had 11 bases not matched to a gene; V was cut back by 6 bases and J by 10 bases. The CDR3 runs 15 residues. In DNA, the CDR3 is TGCGCCAGCACCCAACTAGCGGGGGGCCGCTGTATTCAGTACTTC. This encodes CASTQLAGGRCIQYF.

The chain carries TRBV9 and TRBJ1-1, with 7 nucleotides matching TRBD1. The ends lost 3 bases at V and 6 bases at J; junction bases unmatched: 8. CDR3 length equals 14 residues. The V gene's germline CDR1 is SGDLS and CDR2 YYNGEE. The CDR3 loop reads CASSDRVGGPEAFF. As DNA, the CDR3 is TGTGCCAGCAGCGACAGGGTAGGGGGCCCTGAAGCTTTCTTT.

This rearrangement joins TRBV7-2 to TRBJ2-7, with D possibly TRBD2 on 7 matching bases. Trimming left V 3 bases short and J 1 base short, with 13 bases between. The CDR3 is 15 residues long. Germline V gene data show CDR1 as SGHTA and CDR2 as FQGNSA. The CDR3 sequence is CASSFGGALSYEQYF. DNA of the CDR3: TGTGCCAGCAGCTTTGGGGGGGCCTTATCCTACGAGCAGTACTTC. Drawing the rest from reference TRBV7-2 and TRBJ2-7, the complete variable domain is GAGVSQSPSNKVTEKGKDVELRCDPISGHTALYWYRQSLGQGLEFLIYFQGNSAPDKSGLPSDRFSAERTGGSVSTLTIQRTQQEDSAVYLCASSFGGALSYEQYFGPGTRLTVT.

This CDR3 is CSVEVGSQGLDTQYF. DNA for the CDR3: TGCAGCGTTGAAGTCGGGTCACAGGGTTTAGATACGCAGTATTTT. The chain is built from TRBV29-1 and TRBJ2-3; possible D gene TRBD1, 6 bases. The germline V gene has CDR1 SQVTM and CDR2 ANQGSEA. The CDR3 runs 15 residues. V was trimmed by 1 base and J by 5 bases, leaving 16 bases between them.

The chain joins TRBV29-1 to TRBJ2-1, with D possibly matching TRBD2 (5 bases). V lost 7 bases, J lost 6 bases, and 31 bases lay in between. CDR1 and CDR2 (germline): SQVTM, ANQGSEA. This CDR3 is 18 amino acids long. The CDR3 spells CSAGFGLRFGGSGNEQFF. The CDR3 DNA follows: TGCAGCGCGGGGTTTGGTTTACGTTTCGGAGGTTCAGGCAATGAGCAGTTCTTC.

V and J are TRBV2 and TRBJ1-5; D uncertain. V was clipped by 1 base and J by 0 bases, with 10 bases between them. CDR3 length equals 16 residues. Germline V gives CDR1 SNHLY, CDR2 FYNNEI. CDR3 nucleotides: TGTGCCAGCAGTGAAGGGCAGATGTATAGCAATCAGCCCCAGCATTTT. It yields the protein CASSEGQMYSNQPQHF.

V and J are TRBV5-6 and TRBJ2-3; TRBD2 matches 15 bases. Germline V gives CDR1 SGHDT, CDR2 YYEEEE. Unmatched junction bases numbered 8, after V lost 4 bases and J lost 5 bases. The CDR3 runs to 17 residues. DNA for the CDR3: TGTGCCAGCAGCCAAAGGGGGGGACTAGCGGGAGGAGATACGCAGTATTTT. This gives the protein CASSQRGGLAGGDTQYF. Complete variable domain (other parts from reference TRBV5-6 and TRBJ2-3): DAGVTQSPTHLIKTRGQQVTLRCSPKSGHDTVSWYQQALGQGPQFIFQYYEEEERQRGNFPDRFSGHQFPNYSSELNVNALLLGDSALYLCASSQRGGLAGGDTQYFGPGTRLTVL.

This clone was counted a single time. The rearrangement joins TRBV5-1 to TRBJ2-3; 7 positions agree with TRBD2. The CDR3 is made up of 15 amino acids. The germline CDR1 and CDR2 sequences are SGHRS and YFSETQ. V was pared by 3 bases and J by 2 bases, with 6 bases of the junction left unmatched. The DNA for the CDR3 is TGCGCCAGCAGCTCCCGGGCGGGAGTCACAGATACGCAGTATTTT. Amino acids: CASSSRAGVTDTQYF.

The CDR3 nucleotides read TGTGCCAGCAGCGTAGGGTACAGGGGGCTCGACACAGATACGCAGTATTTT. This sequence encodes CASSVGYRGLDTDTQYF. The chain links TRBV9 to TRBJ2-3, with TRBD1 matching over 9 bases. The germline CDR1 and CDR2 sequences are SGDLS and YYNGEE. The CDR3 loop spans 17 amino acids. V shed 0 bases, J shed 2 bases, and the junction held 7 bases outside the gene matches.